The present T cell receptor (beta chain) was sequenced within a study of T cell changes during pregnancy in multiple sclerosis. The assay was immunoSEQ multiplex PCR, and TCRdb's table has in-frame clones only and misses some. Here the sample spans around 56,000 clones, around nine tenths being singletons. Trimming removed 5 bases from V and 0 bases from J; junction bases left unmatched: 4. This CDR3 is built from 15 residues. CDR1 is SGHVS and CDR2 is FQNEAQ in the germline V gene. This TCR came from a female donor with multiple sclerosis, enrolled in a pregnancy study. The starting material was CD4+ T cells from peripheral blood mononuclear cells, obtained in the third trimester of pregnancy. The chain couples TRBV7-8 to TRBJ1-5, with 7 bases fitting TRBD1. The CDR3 here is CASSPRDSSNQPQHF. As DNA, the CDR3 is TGTGCCAGCAGCCCGAGGGACAGTAGCAATCAGCCCCAGCATTTT.